This T cell receptor beta chain was recovered during a study of CD8+ T cells in alopecia areata. Notes on the study in general: With just one nonresponder, it is still uncertain whether baseline CD8+ expansion relates to response.

This sample's treatment: oral pan-JAK inhibitor, 5-10 mg twice daily. The CDR3 loop spans 12 amino acids. V lost 5 bases and J lost 12, with 19 bases in between. Germline CDR1 is SQVTM and CDR2 is ANQGSEA. Reverse transcription of extracted RNA yielded cDNA, which provided the sequencing template. TCRdb keeps only in-frame clones here, not all; method: immunoSEQ multiplex PCR. The sample contains about 220,000 clones, less than 75% of which appear only once. Of note for this clone: The target antigen is unknown.

The sample consisted of CD4+ T cells sorted from blood, taken at week 4, from a patient treated with tofacitinib. The chain recombines TRBV29-1 with TRBJ1-2; D is unresolved. This sequence was found in a human donor with alopecia areata. Here the CDR3 reads CSVTTALNLHTF. The CDR3, as DNA: TGCAGCGTTACGACCGCTTTAAATTTACACACCTTC. Full variable domain (rest looked up from reference TRBV29-1 and TRBJ1-2): SAVISQKPSRDICQRGTSLTIQCQVDSQVTMMFWYRQQPGQSLTLIATANQGSEATYESGFVIDKFPISRPNLTFSTLTVSNMSPEDSSIYLCSVTTALNLHTFGSGTRLTVV.